The 19 T cell receptor beta chains listed next were all sequenced from one sample in a study of blood T cell repertoires in COVID-19. Repertoires were generated with immunoSEQ multiplex PCR, while TCRdb's copy carries only in-frame clones and drops some. The repertoire holds roughly 100,000 clones, around 90% seen once, with roughly 2% in the top ten. The sample taken for sequencing was peripheral blood. These receptors all stem from a man between 45 and 60 years old with active COVID-19.

This chain connects TRBV7-6 to TRBJ2-7; TRBD1 agrees at 9 bases. Germline-derived CDR1 and CDR2 are SGHVS and FNYEAQ. V lost 0 bases to trimming and J lost 3 bases; unmatched junction nucleotides: 6. The CDR3 extends over 16 amino acids. CDR3 loop: CASSLASRGQGYEQYF. In DNA form, the CDR3 reads TGTGCCAGCAGCTTAGCGTCGAGGGGACAGGGCTACGAGCAGTACTTC.

This sequence joins TRBV6-2 or TRBV6-3 and TRBJ2-7; 7 bases are shared with TRBD1. Per germline, CDR1 MNHEY and CDR2 SVGEGT. The CDR3 runs to 15 residues. Losses at the gene ends were 0 bases for V and 3 bases for J; bases not matched to a gene: 5. The CDR3 loop reads CASSYSDRANYEQYF. In nucleotides, the CDR3 is TGTGCCAGCAGTTACTCCGACAGGGCAAACTACGAGCAGTACTTC.

CDR3 nucleotides: TGCAGTGCTAGTCTCACTAGGGACTACGAGCAGTACTTC. Protein sequence: CSASLTRDYEQYF. The chain recombines TRBV20-1 with TRBJ2-7, with D possibly TRBD2 on 5 matching bases. This CDR3 region has 13 residues. Germline assignment: CDR1 DFQATT and CDR2 SNEGSKA (reference sequence). V lost 3 bases and J lost 3, with 12 bases in between.

The J gene is TRBJ1-5, the V gene TRBV10-3, with 10 positions matching TRBD1. The CDR3 is 15 residues long. Germline values: CDR1 ENHRY, CDR2 SYGVKD. V lost 6 bases and J lost 3; bases outside the gene matches: 5. Here the CDR3 reads CAIRGTGDDNQPQHF. The CDR3 nucleotides read TGTGCCATCAGGGGGACAGGGGATGACAATCAGCCCCAGCATTTT.

V usage is TRBV10-3 and J usage is TRBJ1-1; TRBD1 matches at 7 bases. The CDR3 is made up of 12 amino acids. The germline V gene encodes CDR1 ENHRY and CDR2 SYGVKD. V lost 5 bases and J lost 4; bases outside the gene matches: 1. CDR3 sequence: CAISQGGTEAFF. CDR3 coding DNA: TGTGCCATCAGTCAGGGGGGCACTGAAGCTTTCTTT.

V and J are TRBV5-1 and TRBJ1-5; TRBD1 aligns across 8 bases. The CDR3 is 15 amino acids. With V trimmed by 0 bases and J by 4 bases, 3 bases remained unmatched. CDR1 is SGHRS, CDR2 YFSETQ, per germline. This CDR3 reads CASSLAGDRNQPQHF. CDR3 nucleotide sequence: TGCGCCAGCAGCTTGGCCGGGGACAGGAATCAGCCCCAGCATTTT.

The chain combines TRBV12-3 or TRBV12-4 with TRBJ1-5; D possibly corresponds to TRBD1 (6 bases). V was clipped by 0 bases and J by 6 bases, with 6 bases between them. There are 13 residues in the CDR3. The CDR3 sequence is CASSLAGGQPQHF. CDR3 sequence (DNA): TGTGCCAGCAGTTTAGCAGGGGGTCAGCCCCAGCATTTT.

The rearrangement joins TRBV20-1 to TRBJ1-5; no clear D. V lost 5 bases, J lost 3 bases, and 5 bases lay in between. Looked up from germline, CDR1 is DFQATT and CDR2 is SNEGSKA (reference sequence). This CDR3 spans 11 amino acids. In DNA, the CDR3 is TGCAGTGCTCTACTCAATCAGCCCCAGCATTTT. Translation: CSALLNQPQHF.

J is TRBJ2-2 and V is TRBV11-2; D possibly corresponds to TRBD2 (6 bases). This CDR3 comprises 15 residues. Germline V gene lookup returns CDR1 SGHAT and CDR2 FQNNGV. V dropped 3 bases and J dropped 8 bases, with 16 bases sitting between them. CDR3 amino acids: CASSFTGGVEGELFF. In DNA form, the CDR3 reads TGTGCCAGCAGCTTCACCGGCGGGGTGGAGGGGGAGCTGTTTTTT.

The chain has TRBV6-5 and TRBJ2-7; D might be TRBD2 (6 bases). The CDR3 has 15 amino acids. With 6 bases removed from V and 0 bases from J, the gap between germline ends came to 15 bases. Germline CDR1 reads MNHEY; CDR2 reads SVGAGI. The chain's CDR3 is CASRTARGLSYEQYF. For the CDR3, the DNA is TGTGCCAGCAGGACAGCGCGGGGTCTCTCCTACGAGCAGTACTTC.

The chain carries TRBV7-9 and TRBJ2-3, with 7 positions matching TRBD1. The length of the CDR3 is 14 residues. V gave up 3 bases and J gave up 6 bases; unmatched junction bases: 6. The V gene's germline CDR1 is SEHNR and CDR2 FQNEAQ (reference sequence). CDR3 loop: CASSFGQVGDTQYF. CDR3 nucleotide sequence: TGTGCCAGCAGCTTTGGACAGGTGGGGGATACGCAGTATTTT.

This clone was observed at least ten times. This chain connects TRBV3-1 (or the pseudogene TRBV3-2) to TRBJ1-3; D remains ambiguous. CDR3 length: 16 amino acids. V lost 0 bases to trimming and J lost 0 bases, with 9 bases between them. The germline CDR1 and CDR2 sequences are LGHDT and YNNKEL (reference sequence). As DNA, the CDR3 is TGTGCCAGCAGCCAAGAGTCCGCAGGCTCTGGAAACACCATATATTTT. Its protein product is CASSQESAGSGNTIYF.

This chain links TRBV29-1 with TRBJ2-5; D gene unclear. CDR3 length equals 13 residues. Trimming stripped 4 bases from V and 0 bases from J, with 9 bases between. Germline V CDR1 and CDR2: SQVTM, ANQGSEA. In DNA form, the CDR3 reads TGCAGCGTTGGAGCCCCGTACCAAGAGACCCAGTACTTC. This sequence encodes CSVGAPYQETQYF.

CDR3: CASRFGSTGELFF. CDR3 sequence (DNA): TGTGCCAGCAGGTTTGGCTCCACCGGGGAGCTGTTTTTT. The gene calls are TRBV9 and TRBJ2-2, with D unresolved. This CDR3 contains 13 residues. CDR1 and CDR2 from the germline V gene are SGDLS and YYNGEE. Trimming removed 5 bases from V and 4 bases from J, with 9 bases in between.

The CDR3 protein is CASSYPTAMNTEAFF. CDR3 sequence (DNA): TGTGCCAGCAGCTACCCGACAGCGATGAACACTGAAGCTTTCTTT. V is TRBV5-6 and J is TRBJ1-1; weak D call: TRBD1 (5 bases). The V end lost 3 bases, the J end lost 0 bases, and 12 bases lay between the germline ends. Germline V lookup: CDR1 SGHDT, CDR2 YYEEEE. The CDR3 is 15 amino acids.

The genes are TRBV12-3 or TRBV12-4 and TRBJ2-7; the D gene is possibly TRBD1 (5 bases). The CDR3 is 13 amino acids. V lost 1 base and J lost 6, with 10 bases in between. The CDR3 DNA follows: TGTGCCAGCAGTTTAGGGCAGGGTGGCGAGCAGTACTTC. Protein: CASSLGQGGEQYF.

This clone was picked up a small number of times. The chain carries TRBV19 and TRBJ1-2; D uncertain. The V end lost 7 bases, the J end lost 5 bases, and 8 bases lay between the germline ends. The CDR3 sequence is 11 residues long. CDR1 and CDR2 (germline): LNHDA, SQIVND (reference sequence). The CDR3 region is CASISGYGYTF. The CDR3 DNA reads TGTGCCAGTATATCGGGATATGGCTACACCTTC.

The V call is TRBV7-8, the J call TRBJ1-5; D perhaps matches TRBD1 (5 bases). The germline V gene has CDR1 SGHVS and CDR2 FQNEAQ. Trimming pared 5 bases from V and 5 bases from J, leaving 16 bases between. The CDR3 runs 15 residues. CDR3: CASSRTSGAYQPQHF. The CDR3 DNA reads TGTGCCAGCAGCCGAACGTCTGGGGCGTATCAGCCCCAGCATTTT. Full variable domain (rest looked up from reference TRBV7-8 and TRBJ1-5): GAGVSQSPRYKVAKRGQDVALRCDPISGHVSLFWYQQALGQGPEFLTYFQNEAQLDKSGLPSDRFFAERPEGSVSTLKIQRTQQEDSAVYLCASSRTSGAYQPQHFGDGTRLSIL.

The V and J genes are TRBV25-1 and TRBJ2-7, with 11 bases aligning to TRBD1. Looked up from germline, CDR1 is MGHDK and CDR2 is SYGVNS. The trim removed 7 bases at V and 2 bases at J, leaving 7 bases unmatched. CDR3 length: 15 residues. The CDR3 region is CASTLGQGGTYEQYF. The CDR3 region has the DNA TGTGCCAGCACCTTGGGACAGGGGGGCACCTACGAGCAGTACTTC.